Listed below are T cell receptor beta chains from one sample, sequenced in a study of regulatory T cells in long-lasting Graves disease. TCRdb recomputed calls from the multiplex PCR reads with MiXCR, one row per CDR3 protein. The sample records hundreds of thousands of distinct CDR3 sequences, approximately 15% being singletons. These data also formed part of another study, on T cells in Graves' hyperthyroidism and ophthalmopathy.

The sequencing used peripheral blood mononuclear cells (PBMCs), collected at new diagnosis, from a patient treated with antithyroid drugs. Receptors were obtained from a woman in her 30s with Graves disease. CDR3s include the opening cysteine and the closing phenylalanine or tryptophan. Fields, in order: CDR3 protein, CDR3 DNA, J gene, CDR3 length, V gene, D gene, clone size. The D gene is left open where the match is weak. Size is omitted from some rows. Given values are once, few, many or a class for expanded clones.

CASSSSQGRASTDTQYF TGTGCCAGCAGTTCGTCCCAGGGACGGGCAAGCACAGATACGCAGTATTTT TRBJ2-3 17 TRBV28 NA few
CASSLMFSGNTIYF TGTGCCAGCAGTTTAATGTTCTCTGGAAACACCATATATTTT TRBJ1-3 14 TRBV28 NA many
CAGSLLQGYEQYF TGTGCCGGCAGTTTACTACAGGGCTACGAGCAGTACTTC TRBJ2-7 13 TRBV27 NA NA
CSVDPSGNEQFF TGCAGCGTTGACCCTAGCGGGAATGAGCAGTTCTTC TRBJ2-1 12 TRBV29-1 TRBD2 few
CASSGGLAGPNEQFF TGTGCCAGCAGTGGGGGACTAGCGGGACCCAATGAGCAGTTCTTC TRBJ2-1 15 TRBV12-3/TRBV12-4 TRBD2 NA
CSPRPQGSYNEQFF TGCAGTCCCAGGCCCCAGGGTTCCTACAATGAGCAGTTCTTC TRBJ2-1 14 TRBV20-1 NA many
CASSLGTGGNTEAFF TGTGCCAGCAGCTTGGGGACAGGTGGGAACACTGAAGCTTTCTTT TRBJ1-1 15 TRBV7-3 TRBD1 many
CASSSSGMDGGLFF TGTGCCAGCAGCTCATCGGGGATGGATGGAGGGCTGTTCTTC TRBJ2-1 14 TRBV7-2 NA NA
CAISALNYEQYF TGTGCCATCAGTGCCCTAAACTACGAGCAGTACTTC TRBJ2-7 12 TRBV10-3 NA NA
CASSLESGDTEAFF TGTGCCAGCAGCTTAGAATCCGGAGACACTGAAGCTTTCTTT TRBJ1-1 14 TRBV11-3 NA many
CAWSGQGQETQYF TGTGCCTGGAGCGGACAGGGACAAGAGACCCAGTACTTC TRBJ2-5 13 TRBV30 TRBD1 NA
CASSLTSGGPDTQYF TGTGCCAGCAGTCTGACTAGCGGGGGGCCGGATACGCAGTATTTT TRBJ2-3 15 TRBV5-5 TRBD2 NA
CASSFVQGRSYEQFF TGTGCCAGCAGTTTCGTCCAGGGGAGGTCATATGAGCAGTTCTTC TRBJ2-1 15 TRBV28 NA many
CSVPGPRSEQYF TGCAGCGTCCCGGGTCCCCGTAGCGAGCAGTACTTC TRBJ2-7 12 TRBV29-1 NA NA
CASGATRNNEQFF TGTGCCAGCGGGGCAACTAGAAACAATGAGCAGTTCTTC TRBJ2-1 13 TRBV7-9 NA many
CASSVPELDEQFF TGTGCCAGCAGCGTACCCGAGTTAGATGAGCAGTTCTTC TRBJ2-1 13 TRBV7-9 NA NA